The clone carrying this T cell receptor (beta chain) was recorded a few times. Its antigen is still unknown. This CDR3 is built from 14 residues. With V trimmed by 4 bases and J by 2 bases, 3 bases remained unmatched. CDR1 and CDR2 (germline): SGDLS, YYNGEE. Study results and limitations: The larger-cohort validation was restricted to a single TCR beta V-J rearrangement rather than whole repertoires. Greatest tumor Treg TCR overlap was with tumor naive CD4+ cells.

Constant-region reverse primers amplified full-length variable regions, followed by semi-nested Nested Universal Primer A PCR. TCRdb itself ran the 5' RACE reads through MiXCR, one entry per CDR3 protein. Of nearly 55,000 distinct CDR3 sequences detected, over 20% appear once; the ten largest clones hold about 3%. Naive CD4+ T cells were purified with Tregs depleted by CD25. Sequenced material: tumor-infiltrating naive CD4+ T cells sorted from the breast tumor. Subset reported: naive CD4+ T cells, CD4+CD45RA+CD25-. V gene TRBV9 combines with J gene TRBJ1-3; 7 nucleotides align to TRBD1. The receptor was derived from a female donor with breast cancer. The CDR3 nucleotides are TGTGCCAGCAGCAAACAGGGGACTGGAAACACCATATATTTT. Translation: CASSKQGTGNTIYF.